The present T cell receptor (beta chain) was sequenced within a study of long-term antiretroviral therapy in people with HIV. Findings and caveats of the study: Gathering of blood took place between about 2004 and 2017, possibly under older ART regimens. Clones that expanded before ART (that is, prior to treatment) dominated the repertoire at all time points.

CDR3 length: 13 residues. CDR1 and CDR2 from the germline V gene are SGHTA and FQGNSA. V dropped 6 bases and J dropped 3; count of bases not matched to a gene: 3. This clone was detected only a few times. The antigen remains undetermined. The run of the v3.0 immunoSEQ assay was at survey level. Profiled with immunoSEQ multiplex PCR; TCRdb holds only in-frame clones, not every one. There are 20,000 to 25,000 clones in the sample; more than 75% occur only once, and 2.5% to 3.5% lies in the top ten. The chain employs TRBV7-2 and TRBJ1-2; 8 bases fit TRBD1. This receptor was identified in a woman in her forties or fifties with HIV. The sequences come from unsorted PBMCs, collected about 2.7 years after starting antiretroviral therapy. CDR3 nucleotide sequence: TGTGCCAGCAGTCAGGACAGGGACTATGGCTACACCTTC. Its protein product is CASSQDRDYGYTF.